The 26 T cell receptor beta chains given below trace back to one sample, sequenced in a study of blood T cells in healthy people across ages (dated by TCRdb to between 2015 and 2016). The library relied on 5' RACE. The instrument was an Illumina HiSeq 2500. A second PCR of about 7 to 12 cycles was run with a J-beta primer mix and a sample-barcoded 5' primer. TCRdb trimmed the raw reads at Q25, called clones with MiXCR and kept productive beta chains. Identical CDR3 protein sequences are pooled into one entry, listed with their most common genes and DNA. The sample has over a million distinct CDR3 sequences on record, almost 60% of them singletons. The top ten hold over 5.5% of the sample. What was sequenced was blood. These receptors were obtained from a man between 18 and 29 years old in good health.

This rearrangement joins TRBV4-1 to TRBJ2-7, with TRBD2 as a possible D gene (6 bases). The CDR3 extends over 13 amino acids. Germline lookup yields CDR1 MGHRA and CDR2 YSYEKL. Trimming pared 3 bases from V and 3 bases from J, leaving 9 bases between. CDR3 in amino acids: CASSHSGNYEQYF. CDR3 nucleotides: TGCGCCAGCAGCCATAGCGGTAACTACGAGCAGTACTTC.

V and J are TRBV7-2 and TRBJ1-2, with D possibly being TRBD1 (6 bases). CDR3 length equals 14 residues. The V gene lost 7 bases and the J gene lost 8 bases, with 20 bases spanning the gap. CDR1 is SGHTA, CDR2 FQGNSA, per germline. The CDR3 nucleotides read TGTGCCAGCAACCTGGACAGATCAGCTAACGGCTACACCTTC. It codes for CASNLDRSANGYTF. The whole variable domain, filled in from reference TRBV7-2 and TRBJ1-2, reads GAGVSQSPSNKVTEKGKDVELRCDPISGHTALYWYRQSLGQGLEFLIYFQGNSAPDKSGLPSDRFSAERTGGSVSTLTIQRTQQEDSAVYLCASNLDRSANGYTFGSGTRLTVV.

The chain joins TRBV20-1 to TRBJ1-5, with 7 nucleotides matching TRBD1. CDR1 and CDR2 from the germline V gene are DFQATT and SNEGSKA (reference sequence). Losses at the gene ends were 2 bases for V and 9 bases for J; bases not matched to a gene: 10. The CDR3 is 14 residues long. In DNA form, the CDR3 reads TGCAGTGCTAGAAAACGGGACAGTAGCCTGCCCCAGCATTTT. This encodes CSARKRDSSLPQHF.

CDR3 nucleotide sequence: TGCGCCAGCAGCTCGGGACAGGGGGCTTGGATGAACACTGAAGCTTTCTTT. Translating it yields CASSSGQGAWMNTEAFF. The rearrangement uses TRBV5-1 and TRBJ1-1; 12 nucleotides align to TRBD1. V was pared by 3 bases and J by 0 bases, with 6 bases of the junction left unmatched. Germline-derived CDR1 and CDR2 are SGHRS and YFSETQ. The CDR3 extends over 17 amino acids.

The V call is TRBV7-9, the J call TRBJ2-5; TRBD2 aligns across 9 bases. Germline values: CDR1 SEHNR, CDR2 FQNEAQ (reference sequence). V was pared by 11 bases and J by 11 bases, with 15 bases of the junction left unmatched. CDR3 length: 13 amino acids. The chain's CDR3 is CARGTSSYNEQYF. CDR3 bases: TGTGCCCGTGGGACTAGCAGTTACAATGAGCAGTACTTC.

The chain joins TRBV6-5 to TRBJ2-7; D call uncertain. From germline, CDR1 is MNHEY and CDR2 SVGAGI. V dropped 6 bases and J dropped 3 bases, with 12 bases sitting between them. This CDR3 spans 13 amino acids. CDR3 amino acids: CASSNHNNYEQYF. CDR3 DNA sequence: TGTGCCAGCAGCAACCACAACAACTACGAGCAGTACTTC.

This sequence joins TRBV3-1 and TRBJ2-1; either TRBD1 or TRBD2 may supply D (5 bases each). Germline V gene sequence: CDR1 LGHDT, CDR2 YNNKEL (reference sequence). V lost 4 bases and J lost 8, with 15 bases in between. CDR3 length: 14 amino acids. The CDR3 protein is CASSPSGRGDEQFF. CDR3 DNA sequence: TGTGCCAGCAGCCCCAGCGGTAGGGGTGATGAGCAGTTCTTC.

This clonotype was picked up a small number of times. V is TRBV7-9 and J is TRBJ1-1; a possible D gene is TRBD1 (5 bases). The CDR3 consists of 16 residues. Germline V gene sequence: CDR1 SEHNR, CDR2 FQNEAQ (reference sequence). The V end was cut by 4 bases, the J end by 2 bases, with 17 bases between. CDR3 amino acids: CASSSTPGTDNTEAFF. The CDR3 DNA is TGTGCCAGCAGCTCAACTCCGGGGACGGACAACACTGAAGCTTTCTTT.

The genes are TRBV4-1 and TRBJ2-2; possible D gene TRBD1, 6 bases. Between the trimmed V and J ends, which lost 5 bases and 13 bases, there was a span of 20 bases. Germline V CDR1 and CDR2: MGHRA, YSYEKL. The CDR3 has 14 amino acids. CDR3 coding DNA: TGCGCCAGCAGCTTTAGACAGGCTCCCCTTATGCTGTTTTTT. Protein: CASSFRQAPLMLFF.

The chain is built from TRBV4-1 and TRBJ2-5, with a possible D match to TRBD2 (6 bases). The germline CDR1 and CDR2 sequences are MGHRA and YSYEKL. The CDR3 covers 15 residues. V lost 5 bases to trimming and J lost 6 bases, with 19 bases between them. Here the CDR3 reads CASSSGRGEKQTQYF. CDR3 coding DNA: TGCGCCAGCAGCTCCGGGCGGGGCGAAAAACAGACCCAGTACTTC.

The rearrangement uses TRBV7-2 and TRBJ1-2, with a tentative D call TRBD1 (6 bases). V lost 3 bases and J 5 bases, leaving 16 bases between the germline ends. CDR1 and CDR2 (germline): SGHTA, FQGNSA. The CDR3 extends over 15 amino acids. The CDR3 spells CASSFGNRENYGYTF. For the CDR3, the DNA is TGTGCCAGCAGCTTTGGGAACAGGGAGAATTATGGCTACACCTTC.

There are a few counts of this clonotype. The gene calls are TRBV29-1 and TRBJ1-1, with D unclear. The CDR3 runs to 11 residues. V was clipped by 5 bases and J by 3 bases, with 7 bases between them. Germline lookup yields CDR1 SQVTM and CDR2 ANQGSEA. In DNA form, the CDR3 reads TGCAGCGTTTCCAGTTACACTGAAGCTTTCTTT. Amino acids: CSVSSYTEAFF.

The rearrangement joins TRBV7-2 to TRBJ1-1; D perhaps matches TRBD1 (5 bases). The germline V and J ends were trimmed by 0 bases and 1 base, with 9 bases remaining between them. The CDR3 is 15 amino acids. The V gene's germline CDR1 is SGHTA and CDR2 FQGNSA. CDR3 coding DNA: TGTGCCAGCAGCTTAGCGGGGCGGGGGAACACTGAAGCTTTCTTT. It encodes CASSLAGRGNTEAFF.

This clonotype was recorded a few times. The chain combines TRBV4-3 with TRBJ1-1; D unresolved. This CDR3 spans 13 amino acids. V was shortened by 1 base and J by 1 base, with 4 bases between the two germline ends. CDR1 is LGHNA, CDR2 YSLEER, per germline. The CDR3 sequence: CASSQGWNTEAFF. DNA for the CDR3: TGCGCCAGCAGCCAAGGATGGAACACTGAAGCTTTCTTT.

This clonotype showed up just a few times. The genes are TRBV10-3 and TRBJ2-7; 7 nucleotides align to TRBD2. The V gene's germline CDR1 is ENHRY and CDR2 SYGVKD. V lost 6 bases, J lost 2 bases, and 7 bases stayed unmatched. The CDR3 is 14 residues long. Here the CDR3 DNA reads TGTGCCATCAGGGCTACTAGCGTGGCCTACGAGCAGTACTTC. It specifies CAIRATSVAYEQYF.

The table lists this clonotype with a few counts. This CDR3 is CSASGSNREQYF. The DNA of the CDR3 is TGCAGTGCTAGCGGGAGTAATCGGGAGCAGTACTTC. V is TRBV20-1 and J is TRBJ2-7, with D possibly TRBD2 on 6 matching bases. The CDR3 contains 12 residues. Per the germline V gene, CDR1 is DFQATT and CDR2 is SNEGSKA (reference sequence). V was pared by 3 bases and J by 7 bases, with 13 bases between.

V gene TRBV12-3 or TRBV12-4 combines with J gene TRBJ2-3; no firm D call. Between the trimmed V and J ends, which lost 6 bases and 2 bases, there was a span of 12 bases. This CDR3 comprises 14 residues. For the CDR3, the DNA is TGTGCCAGCAGGTTCGACGGATACACAGATACGCAGTATTTT. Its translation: CASRFDGYTDTQYF.

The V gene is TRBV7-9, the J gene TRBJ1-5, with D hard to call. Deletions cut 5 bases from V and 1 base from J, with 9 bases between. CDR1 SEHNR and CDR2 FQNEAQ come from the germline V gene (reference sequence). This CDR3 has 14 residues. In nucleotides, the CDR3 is TGTGCCAGCAGCGGGCGGGAGAGCAATCAGCCCCAGCATTTT. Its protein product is CASSGRESNQPQHF.

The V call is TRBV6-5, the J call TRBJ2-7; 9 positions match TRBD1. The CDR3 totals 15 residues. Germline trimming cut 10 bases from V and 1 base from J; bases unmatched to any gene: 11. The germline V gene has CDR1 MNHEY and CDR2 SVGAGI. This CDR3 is CATKFRDRVSYEQYF. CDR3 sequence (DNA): TGTGCCACCAAATTCCGGGACAGGGTATCCTACGAGCAGTACTTC.

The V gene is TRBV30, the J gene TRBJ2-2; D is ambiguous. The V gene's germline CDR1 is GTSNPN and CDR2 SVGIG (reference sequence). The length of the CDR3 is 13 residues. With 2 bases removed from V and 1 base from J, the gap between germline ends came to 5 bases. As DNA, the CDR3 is TGTGCCTGGAGTCCCGTGAACACCGGGGAGCTGTTTTTT. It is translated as CAWSPVNTGELFF.

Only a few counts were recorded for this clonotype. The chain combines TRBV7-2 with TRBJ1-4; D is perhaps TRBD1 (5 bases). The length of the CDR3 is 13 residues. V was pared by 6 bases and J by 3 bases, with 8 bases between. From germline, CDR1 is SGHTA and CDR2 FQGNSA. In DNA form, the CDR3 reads TGTGCCAGCAGTCTAGGGGCTAATGAAAAACTGTTTTTT. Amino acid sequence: CASSLGANEKLFF.

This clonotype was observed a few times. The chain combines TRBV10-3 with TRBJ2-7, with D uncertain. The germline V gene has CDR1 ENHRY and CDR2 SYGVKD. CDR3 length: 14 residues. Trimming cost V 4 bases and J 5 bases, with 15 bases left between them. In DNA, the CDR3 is TGTGCCATCAGTGGGGTAGACTTGAAGAACGAGCAGTACTTC. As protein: CAISGVDLKNEQYF.

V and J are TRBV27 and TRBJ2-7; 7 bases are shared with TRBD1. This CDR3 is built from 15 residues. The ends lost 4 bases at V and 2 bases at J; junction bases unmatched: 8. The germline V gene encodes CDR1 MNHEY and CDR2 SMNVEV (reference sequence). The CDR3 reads CASSSLGQIAYEQYF. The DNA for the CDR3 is TGTGCCAGCAGTTCCCTGGGACAGATCGCCTACGAGCAGTACTTC.

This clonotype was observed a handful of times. The CDR3 spells CASSLKGAGVYEQYF. CDR3 nucleotides: TGCGCCAGCAGCTTGAAAGGGGCCGGAGTCTACGAGCAGTACTTC. The gene calls are TRBV5-1 and TRBJ2-7; TRBD1 is a possible D gene (5 bases). The V and J ends lost 1 base and 3 bases respectively, with 14 bases between them. There are 15 residues in the CDR3. Germline V gene lookup returns CDR1 SGHRS and CDR2 YFSETQ.

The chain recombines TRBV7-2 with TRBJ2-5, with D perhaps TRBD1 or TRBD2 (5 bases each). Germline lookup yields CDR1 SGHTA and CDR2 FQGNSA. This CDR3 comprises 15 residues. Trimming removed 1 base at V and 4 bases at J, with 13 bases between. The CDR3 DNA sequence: TGTGCCAGCAGCTTAGGGGGGTCTGGTGTAGAGACCCAGTACTTC. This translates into CASSLGGSGVETQYF.

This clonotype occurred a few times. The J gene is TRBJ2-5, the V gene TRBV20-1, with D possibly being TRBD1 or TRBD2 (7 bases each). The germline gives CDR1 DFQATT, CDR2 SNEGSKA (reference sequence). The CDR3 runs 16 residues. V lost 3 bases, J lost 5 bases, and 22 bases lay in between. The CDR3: CSASPSGQAVLETQYF. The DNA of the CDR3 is TGCAGTGCTAGTCCTAGCGGACAGGCCGTTCTGGAGACCCAGTACTTC.